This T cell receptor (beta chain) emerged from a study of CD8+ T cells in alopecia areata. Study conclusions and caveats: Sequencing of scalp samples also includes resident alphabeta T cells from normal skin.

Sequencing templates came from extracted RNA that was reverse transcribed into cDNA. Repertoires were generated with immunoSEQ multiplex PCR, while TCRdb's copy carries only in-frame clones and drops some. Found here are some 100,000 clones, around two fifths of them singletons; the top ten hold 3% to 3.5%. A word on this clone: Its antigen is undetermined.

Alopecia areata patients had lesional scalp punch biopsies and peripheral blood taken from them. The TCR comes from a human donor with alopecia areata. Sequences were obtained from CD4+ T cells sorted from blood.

CDR3 region: CAWRLAGASDTQYF. The CDR3 nucleotides read TGTGCCTGGAGACTAGCGGGAGCTTCGGATACGCAGTATTTT. The V gene is TRBV30, the J gene TRBJ2-3, with TRBD2 identical over 11 bases. The trim removed 3 bases at V and 6 bases at J, leaving 5 bases unmatched. Germline V gives CDR1 GTSNPN, CDR2 SVGIG (reference sequence). The CDR3 extends over 14 amino acids.